The 14 T cell receptor beta chains in this list originate from one sample, sequenced in a study of T cells in Graves' hyperthyroidism and ophthalmopathy. Amplification of TCR beta CDR3 regions used RNA as the template. The HTBI set primed first-round TCR CDR3 RT-PCR. TCRdb processed the multiplex PCR reads anew with MiXCR; each CDR3 protein has one entry. The sample lists 650,000 to 700,000 distinct CDR3 sequences, approximately 15% seen once, with roughly a sixth in the top ten. Sequenced material: blood. Receptors were obtained from a man aged 45-60 years with Graves' hyperthyroidism.

This clonotype was recorded many times. V usage is TRBV28 and J usage is TRBJ2-4; possibly TRBD1 or TRBD2 for D (6 bases each). V lost 4 bases to trimming and J lost 8 bases, with 9 bases between them. This CDR3 is built from 12 residues. The V gene's germline CDR1 is MDHEN and CDR2 SYDVKM. The CDR3 spells CASSSRGDIQYF. The DNA for the CDR3 is TGTGCCAGCAGTTCAAGGGGGGACATTCAGTACTTC.

This clonotype appeared a few times. The chain uses TRBV7-2 and TRBJ2-7; D possibly uses TRBD1 or TRBD2 (5 bases each). Trimming left V 2 bases short and J 2 bases short, with 13 bases between. Germline assignment: CDR1 SGHTA and CDR2 FQGNSA. The CDR3 totals 15 residues. This chain's CDR3 is CASSLIRDLPYEQYF. The CDR3 bases are TGTGCCAGCAGCTTAATTCGGGACCTCCCCTACGAGCAGTACTTC.

This clonotype was observed at least ten times. The J gene is TRBJ1-2, the V gene TRBV30; D uncertain. Germline V lookup: CDR1 GTSNPN, CDR2 SVGIG (reference sequence). The CDR3 length is 13 residues. The ends were cut back, 5 bases at V and 4 bases at J, with 14 bases in the middle. The CDR3 loop reads CAWELPSGYGYTF. CDR3 coding DNA: TGTGCCTGGGAACTCCCCAGCGGCTATGGCTACACCTTC.

This clonotype was seen only a few times. V usage is TRBV10-3 and J usage is TRBJ1-2; D is possibly TRBD1 (6 bases). Per the germline V gene, CDR1 is ENHRY and CDR2 is SYGVKD. CDR3 length equals 14 residues. Trimming removed 11 bases at V and 4 bases at J, with 20 bases between. CDR3 residues: CAVKGVALGYGYTF. DNA of the CDR3: TGTGCCGTAAAGGGGGTCGCTCTTGGCTATGGCTACACCTTC.

This clonotype was detected many times. The chain has TRBV12-3 or TRBV12-4 and TRBJ2-1; 14 bases map to TRBD2. The CDR3 has 16 residues. The trim removed 4 bases at V and 5 bases at J, leaving 4 bases unmatched. The CDR3 nucleotides read TGTGCCAGCAGTTCAGGGACTAGCGGGGGTGACAATGAGCAGTTCTTC. Its translation: CASSSGTSGGDNEQFF.

This clonotype has only a few counts. This rearrangement joins TRBV27 to TRBJ2-3, with 8 bases aligning to TRBD2. The CDR3 contains 18 residues. Germline V gene data show CDR1 as MNHEY and CDR2 as SMNVEV (reference sequence). The ends lost 4 bases at V and 5 bases at J; junction bases unmatched: 17. As DNA, the CDR3 is TGTGCCAGCAGTTCCATTGGGATAGCGGGACCCCCCGGAGATACGCAGTATTTT. This sequence encodes CASSSIGIAGPPGDTQYF.

This clonotype was seen repeatedly, ten times or more. The chain joins TRBV7-3 to TRBJ2-3; TRBD2 agrees at 11 bases. This CDR3 spans 14 amino acids. Trimming at V came to 5 bases and at J to 6 bases, leaving 4 bases not matched to a gene. Germline CDR1 is SGHTA and CDR2 is FQGTGA. Written as DNA, the CDR3 is TGTGCCAGCAGCCTCGGGACTAGCGGCGATACGCAGTATTTT. Translated, it gives CASSLGTSGDTQYF.

The chain couples TRBV25-1 to TRBJ1-6; D is perhaps TRBD1 (5 bases). Trimming left V 3 bases short and J 6 bases short, with 9 bases between. Per the germline V gene, CDR1 is MGHDK and CDR2 is SYGVNS. The CDR3 consists of 14 residues. CDR3 DNA: TGTGCCAGCAGTGAGATCAGGGTTAATTCACCCCTCCACTTT. This codes for CASSEIRVNSPLHF.

At least ten counts were recorded for this clonotype. V and J are TRBV30 and TRBJ1-1; D gene unclear. Trimming stripped 0 bases from V and 1 base from J, with 15 bases between. The CDR3 is made up of 16 amino acids. Germline V gene lookup returns CDR1 GTSNPN and CDR2 SVGIG (reference sequence). The CDR3 nucleotides read TGTGCCTGGAGTGTACTTAGGGTCAGGAGGAACACTGAAGCTTTCTTT. This codes for CAWSVLRVRRNTEAFF.

The chain combines TRBV20-1 with TRBJ2-1, with 14 bases that match TRBD2. V was clipped by 3 bases and J by 0 bases; unmatched bases: 10. Germline V lookup: CDR1 DFQATT, CDR2 SNEGSKA (reference sequence). This CDR3 is 19 amino acids long. CDR3 in amino acids: CSASRLAGGPAGSYNEQFF. CDR3 DNA sequence: TGCAGTGCTAGCCGACTAGCGGGAGGGCCGGCGGGCTCCTACAATGAGCAGTTCTTC.

In its sample, this clonotype was seen many times. The chain uses TRBV27 and TRBJ2-1; tentatively, D is TRBD1 or TRBD2 (6 bases each). The CDR3 is 12 residues long. Trimming took off 4 bases at V and 10 bases at J, with 11 bases between the two ends. CDR1 is MNHEY and CDR2 is SMNVEV in the germline V gene (reference sequence). The CDR3 is CASSWRRGEQFF. The CDR3 nucleotides are TGTGCCAGCAGTTGGCGGAGGGGGGAGCAGTTCTTC.

The sample holds a few counts of this clonotype. This chain uses TRBV19 with TRBJ1-2; no firm D call. The CDR3 loop spans 12 amino acids. Per germline, CDR1 LNHDA and CDR2 SQIVND (reference sequence). Trimming took 1 base from V and 7 from J, leaving 7 bases between them. CDR3 in amino acids: CASSIARGGYTF. CDR3 DNA: TGTGCCAGTAGTATAGCACGAGGTGGCTACACCTTC.

This clonotype was recorded a few times. This sequence joins TRBV7-6 and TRBJ2-2; unclear D gene. The CDR3 consists of 16 residues. CDR1 and CDR2 (germline): SGHVS, FNYEAQ. With 5 bases removed from V and 0 bases from J, the gap between germline ends came to 13 bases. The DNA for the CDR3 is TGTGCCAGCAGCCCTCGGGCAGACGCGAACACCGGGGAGCTGTTTTTT. Encoded protein: CASSPRADANTGELFF. Combining the CDR3 with reference TRBV7-6 and TRBJ2-2 gives the whole variable domain GAGVSQSPRYKVTKRGQDVALRCDPISGHVSLYWYRQALGQGPEFLTYFNYEAQQDKSGLPNDRFSAERPEGSISTLTIQRTEQRDSAMYRCASSPRADANTGELFFGEGSRLTVL.

This clonotype was counted at least ten times. The chain has TRBV28 and TRBJ2-7; D call uncertain. V was pared by 6 bases and J by 6 bases, with 21 bases between. Germline lookup yields CDR1 MDHEN and CDR2 SYDVKM. This CDR3 spans 15 amino acids. This CDR3 is CASRKLLVPSGEQYF. CDR3 DNA sequence: TGTGCCAGCAGGAAACTGCTAGTCCCATCGGGCGAGCAGTACTTC.